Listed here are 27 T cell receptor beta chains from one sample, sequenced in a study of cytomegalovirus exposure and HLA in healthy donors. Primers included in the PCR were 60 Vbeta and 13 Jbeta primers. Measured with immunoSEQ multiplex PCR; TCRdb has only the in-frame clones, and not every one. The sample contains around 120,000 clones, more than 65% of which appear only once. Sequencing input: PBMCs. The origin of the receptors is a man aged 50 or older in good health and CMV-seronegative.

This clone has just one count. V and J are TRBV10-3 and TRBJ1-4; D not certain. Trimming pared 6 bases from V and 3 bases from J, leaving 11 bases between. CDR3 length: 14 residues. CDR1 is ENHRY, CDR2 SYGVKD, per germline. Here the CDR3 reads CAISEELANEKLFF. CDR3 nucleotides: TGTGCCATCAGCGAGGAGTTGGCTAATGAAAAACTGTTTTTT.

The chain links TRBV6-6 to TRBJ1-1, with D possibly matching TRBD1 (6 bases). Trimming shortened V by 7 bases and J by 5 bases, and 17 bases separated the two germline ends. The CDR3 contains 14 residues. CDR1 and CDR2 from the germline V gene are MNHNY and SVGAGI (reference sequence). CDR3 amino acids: CASTYPQGWTEAFF. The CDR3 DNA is TGTGCCAGCACCTACCCCCAGGGGTGGACTGAAGCTTTCTTT.

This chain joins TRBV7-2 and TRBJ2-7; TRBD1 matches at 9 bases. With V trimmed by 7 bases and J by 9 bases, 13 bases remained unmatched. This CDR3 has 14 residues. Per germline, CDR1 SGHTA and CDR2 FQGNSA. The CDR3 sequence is CASTPTGGSGVQYF. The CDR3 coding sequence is TGTGCCAGCACCCCGACAGGGGGAAGTGGAGTGCAGTACTTC. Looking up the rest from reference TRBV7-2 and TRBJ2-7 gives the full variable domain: GAGVSQSPSNKVTEKGKDVELRCDPISGHTALYWYRQSLGQGLEFLIYFQGNSAPDKSGLPSDRFSAERTGGSVSTLTIQRTQQEDSAVYLCASTPTGGSGVQYFGPGTRLTVT.

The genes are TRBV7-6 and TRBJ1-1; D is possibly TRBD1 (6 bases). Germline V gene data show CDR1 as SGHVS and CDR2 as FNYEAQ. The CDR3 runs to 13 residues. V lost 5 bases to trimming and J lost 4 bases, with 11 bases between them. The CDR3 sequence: CASSVTGSTEAFF. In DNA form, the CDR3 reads TGTGCCAGCAGCGTAACAGGGAGCACTGAAGCTTTCTTT.

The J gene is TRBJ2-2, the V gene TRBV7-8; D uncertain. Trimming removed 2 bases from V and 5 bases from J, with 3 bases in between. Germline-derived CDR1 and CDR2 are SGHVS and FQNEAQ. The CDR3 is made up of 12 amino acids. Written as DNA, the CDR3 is TGTGCCAGCAGCTTAACAACCGGGGAGCTGTTTTTT. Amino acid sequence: CASSLTTGELFF.

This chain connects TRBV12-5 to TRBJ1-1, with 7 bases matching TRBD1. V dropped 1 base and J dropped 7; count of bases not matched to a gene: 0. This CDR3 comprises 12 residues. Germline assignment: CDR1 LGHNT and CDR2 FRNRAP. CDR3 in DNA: TGTGCTAGTGGTTTGGACAGGGGTGAAGCTTTCTTT. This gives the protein CASGLDRGEAFF. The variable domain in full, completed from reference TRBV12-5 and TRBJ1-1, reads DARVTQTPRHKVTEMGQEVTMRCQPILGHNTVFWYRQTMMQGLELLAYFRNRAPLDDSGMPKDRFSAEMPDATLATLKIQPSEPRDSAVYFCASGLDRGEAFFGQGTRLTVV.

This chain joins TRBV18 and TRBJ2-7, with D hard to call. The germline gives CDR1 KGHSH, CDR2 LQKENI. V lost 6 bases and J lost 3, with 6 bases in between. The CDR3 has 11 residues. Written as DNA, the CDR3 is TGTGCCAGCTCTGGTAGCTACGAGCAGTACTTC. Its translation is CASSGSYEQYF.

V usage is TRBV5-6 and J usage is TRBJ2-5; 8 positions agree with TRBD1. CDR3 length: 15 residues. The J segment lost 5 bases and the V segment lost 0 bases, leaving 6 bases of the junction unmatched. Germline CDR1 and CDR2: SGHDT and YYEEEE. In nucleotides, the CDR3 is TGTGCCAGCAGCTTGGCTCCAGGGGGCGCGGAGACCCAGTACTTC. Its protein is CASSLAPGGAETQYF.

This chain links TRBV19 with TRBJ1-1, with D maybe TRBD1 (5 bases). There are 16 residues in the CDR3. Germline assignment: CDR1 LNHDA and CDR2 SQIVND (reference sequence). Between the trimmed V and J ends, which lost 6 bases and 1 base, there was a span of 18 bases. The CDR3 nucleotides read TGTGCCAGTAGACCCAGGGATCCCAGTTGGAACACTGAAGCTTTCTTT. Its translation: CASRPRDPSWNTEAFF.

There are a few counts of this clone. CDR3 coding DNA: TGTGCCAGCAGCGGATGGTACAGGGGCTCCTACAATGAGCAGTTCTTC. It codes for CASSGWYRGSYNEQFF. The V and J genes are TRBV27 and TRBJ2-1, with 7 bases that match TRBD1. The germline V gene encodes CDR1 MNHEY and CDR2 SMNVEV (reference sequence). This CDR3 is 16 amino acids long. V lost 6 bases and J lost 0; bases outside the gene matches: 8.

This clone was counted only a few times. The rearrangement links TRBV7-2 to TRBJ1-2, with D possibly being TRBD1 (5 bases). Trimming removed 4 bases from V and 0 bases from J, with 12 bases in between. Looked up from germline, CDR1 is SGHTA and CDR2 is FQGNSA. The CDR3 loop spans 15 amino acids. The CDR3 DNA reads TGTGCCAGCAGCTATCAGGACACAGCTAACTATGGCTACACCTTC. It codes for CASSYQDTANYGYTF.

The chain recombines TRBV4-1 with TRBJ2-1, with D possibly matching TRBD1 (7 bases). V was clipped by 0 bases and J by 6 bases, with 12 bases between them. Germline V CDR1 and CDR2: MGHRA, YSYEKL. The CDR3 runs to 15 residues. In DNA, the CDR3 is TGCGCCAGCAGCCAAGATGCAGGGGGGTTCAATGAGCAGTTCTTC. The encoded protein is CASSQDAGGFNEQFF.

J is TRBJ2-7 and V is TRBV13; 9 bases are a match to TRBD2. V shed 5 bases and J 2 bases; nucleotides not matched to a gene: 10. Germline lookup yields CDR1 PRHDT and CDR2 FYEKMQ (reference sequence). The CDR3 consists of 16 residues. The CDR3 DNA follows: TGTGCCAGCAGCGCCCTATCGAGCGGGGGGACCTACGAGCAGTACTTC. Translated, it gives CASSALSSGGTYEQYF.

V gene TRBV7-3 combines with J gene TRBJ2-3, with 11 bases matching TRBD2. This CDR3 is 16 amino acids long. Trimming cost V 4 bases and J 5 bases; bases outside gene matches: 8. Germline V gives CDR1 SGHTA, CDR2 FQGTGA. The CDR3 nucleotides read TGTGCCAGCAGCTCGATTAGCGGGGGGGCAGGAGATACGCAGTATTTT. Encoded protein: CASSSISGGAGDTQYF.

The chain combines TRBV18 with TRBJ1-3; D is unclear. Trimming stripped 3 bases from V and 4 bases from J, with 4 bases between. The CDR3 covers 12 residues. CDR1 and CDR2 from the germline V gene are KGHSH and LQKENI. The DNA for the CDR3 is TGTGCCAGCTCACCCCAGGGAAACACCATATATTTT. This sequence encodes CASSPQGNTIYF.

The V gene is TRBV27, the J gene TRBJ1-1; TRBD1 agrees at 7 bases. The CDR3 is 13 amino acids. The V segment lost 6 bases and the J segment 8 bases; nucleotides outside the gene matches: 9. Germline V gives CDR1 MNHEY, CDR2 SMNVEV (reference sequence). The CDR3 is CASSITGALEAFF. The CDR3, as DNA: TGTGCCAGCAGCATTACAGGGGCCCTGGAAGCTTTCTTT.

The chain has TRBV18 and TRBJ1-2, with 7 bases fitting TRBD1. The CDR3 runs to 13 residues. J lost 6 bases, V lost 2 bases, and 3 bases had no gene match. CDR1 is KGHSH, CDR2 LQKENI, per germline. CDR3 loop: CASSPSRGDGYTF. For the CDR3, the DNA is TGTGCCAGCTCACCAAGCAGGGGGGATGGCTACACCTTC.

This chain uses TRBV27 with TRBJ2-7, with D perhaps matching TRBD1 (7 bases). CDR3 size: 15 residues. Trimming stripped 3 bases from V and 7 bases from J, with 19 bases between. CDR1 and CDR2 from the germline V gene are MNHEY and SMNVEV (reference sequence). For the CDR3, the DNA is TGTGCCAGCAGTTTGGCAGGGGGGACCTCTAGGGAGCAGTACTTC. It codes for CASSLAGGTSREQYF.

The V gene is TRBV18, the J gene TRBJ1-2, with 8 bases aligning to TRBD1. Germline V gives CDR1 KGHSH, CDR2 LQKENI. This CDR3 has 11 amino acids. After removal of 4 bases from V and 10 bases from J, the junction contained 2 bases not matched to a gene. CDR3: CASSLTGAYTF. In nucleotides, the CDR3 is TGTGCCAGCTCACTGACAGGGGCCTACACCTTC.

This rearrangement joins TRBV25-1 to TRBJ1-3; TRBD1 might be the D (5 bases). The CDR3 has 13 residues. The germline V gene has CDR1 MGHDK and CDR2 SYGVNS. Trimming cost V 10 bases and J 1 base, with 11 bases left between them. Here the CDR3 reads CATAGFSGNTIYF. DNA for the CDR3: TGTGCCACCGCAGGGTTTTCTGGAAACACCATATATTTT.

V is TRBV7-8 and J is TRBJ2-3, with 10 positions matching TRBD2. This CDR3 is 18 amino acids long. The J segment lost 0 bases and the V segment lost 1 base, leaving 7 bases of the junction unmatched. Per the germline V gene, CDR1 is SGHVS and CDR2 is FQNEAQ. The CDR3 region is CASSLVSGGAGSTDTQYF. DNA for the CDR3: TGTGCCAGCAGCTTAGTAAGCGGGGGGGCAGGTAGCACAGATACGCAGTATTTT.

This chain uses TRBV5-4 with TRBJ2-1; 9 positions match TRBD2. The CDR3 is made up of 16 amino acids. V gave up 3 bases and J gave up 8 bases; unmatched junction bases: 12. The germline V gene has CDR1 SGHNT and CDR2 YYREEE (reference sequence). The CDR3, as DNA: TGTGCCAGCAGCTCCCGTCGCGGGGGGGCTCTAGATGAGCAGTTCTTC. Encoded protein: CASSSRRGGALDEQFF.

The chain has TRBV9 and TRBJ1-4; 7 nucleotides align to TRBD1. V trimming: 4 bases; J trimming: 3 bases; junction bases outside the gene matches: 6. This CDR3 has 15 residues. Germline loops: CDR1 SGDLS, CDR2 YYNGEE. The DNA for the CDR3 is TGTGCCAGCAGCTTTGGGACAGCCCCTAATGAAAAACTGTTTTTT. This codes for CASSFGTAPNEKLFF.

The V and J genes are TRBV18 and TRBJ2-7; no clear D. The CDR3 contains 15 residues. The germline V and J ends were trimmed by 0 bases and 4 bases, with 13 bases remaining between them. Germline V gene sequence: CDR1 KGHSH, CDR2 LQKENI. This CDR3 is CASSPPRKEPYEQYF. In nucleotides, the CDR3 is TGTGCCAGCTCACCACCGAGGAAGGAGCCATACGAGCAGTACTTC.

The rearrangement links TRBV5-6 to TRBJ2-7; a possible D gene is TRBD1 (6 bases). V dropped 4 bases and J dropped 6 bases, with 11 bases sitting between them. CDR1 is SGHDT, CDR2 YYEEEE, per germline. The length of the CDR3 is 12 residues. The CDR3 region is CASSRTVFEQYF. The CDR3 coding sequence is TGTGCCAGCAGCAGGACAGTCTTCGAGCAGTACTTC. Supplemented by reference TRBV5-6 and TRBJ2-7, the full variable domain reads DAGVTQSPTHLIKTRGQQVTLRCSPKSGHDTVSWYQQALGQGPQFIFQYYEEEERQRGNFPDRFSGHQFPNYSSELNVNALLLGDSALYLCASSRTVFEQYFGPGTRLTVT.

CDR3 sequence reads: CASSLPGLAGAGELFF. DNA for the CDR3: TGCGCCAGCAGCCTGCCGGGACTAGCGGGGGCCGGGGAGCTGTTTTTT. The genes are TRBV5-1 and TRBJ2-2; TRBD2 matches at 14 bases. The V gene's germline CDR1 is SGHRS and CDR2 YFSETQ. The CDR3 runs 16 residues. The trim removed 4 bases at V and 6 bases at J, leaving 5 bases unmatched.

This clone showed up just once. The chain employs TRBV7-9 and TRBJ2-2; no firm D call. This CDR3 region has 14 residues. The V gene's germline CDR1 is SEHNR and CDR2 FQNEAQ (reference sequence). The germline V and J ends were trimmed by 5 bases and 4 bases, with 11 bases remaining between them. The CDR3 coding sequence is TGTGCCAGCAGCGAATTAGTTCGCACCGGGGAGCTGTTTTTT. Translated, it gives CASSELVRTGELFF.